This TCR beta chain comes out of a study of T-cell memory formation after mild COVID-19. Study details: Largely donor-specific TCR clusters were found.

TCRdb passed the 5' RACE reads through MiXCR, listing each CDR3 protein once. The table shows a few hundred thousand distinct CDR3 sequences, with approximately 20% occurring only once. The CDR3 is 11 residues long. V lost 4 bases, J lost 11 bases, and 5 bases stayed unmatched. Looked up from germline, CDR1 is SGHDT and CDR2 is YYEEEE. The source of this sequence is a man between 18 and 35 years old who had mild COVID-19 (a few samples of this study predate the infection). Cell type and time point are not known. The chain links TRBV5-6 to TRBJ2-7; 8 bases line up with TRBD1. Sequencing was carried out using PBMCs or a T cell subset sorted from them (not recorded which). CDR3 bases: TGTGCCAGCAGCCGGACAGGGAAGGAGTACGTC. Translated: CASSRTGKEYV.